This TCR beta chain stems from a study of blood T cell repertoires in COVID-19. Trimming cost V 6 bases and J 4 bases, with 18 bases left between them. This CDR3 contains 15 residues. Per germline, CDR1 MNHEY and CDR2 SVGAGI. Sequenced by immunoSEQ multiplex PCR; TCRdb stores in-frame clones only, minus some. Of about 40,000 clones in the sample, 79% were seen once. This sequence originates from a woman aged 80 or over with acute or convalescent COVID-19. The V and J genes are TRBV6-5 and TRBJ2-5, with TRBD1 as a possible D gene (5 bases). Source material: peripheral blood. CDR3: CASRPNGHEAETQYF. CDR3 coding DNA: TGTGCCAGCAGGCCAAACGGACATGAGGCAGAGACCCAGTACTTC.